The T cell receptor (beta chain) described here comes from a study of CD8+CD57+ T cells in acquired aplastic anemia. V was clipped by 5 bases and J by 2 bases, with 8 bases between them. Germline loops: CDR1 SGHTA, CDR2 FQGNSA. CDR3 length: 13 residues. Patients who underwent sequencing had shown CD8+CD57+ cell expansion by flow cytometry. Genomic DNA served as template for TCR beta VDJ and CDR3 profiling. MiXCR was run by TCRdb on the reads, yielding one entry per CDR3 protein. Of 75,000 to 80,000 distinct CDR3 sequences in the sample, under 80% are singletons; the top ten hold roughly 80%. This receptor was obtained from a human donor with aplastic anemia. This rearrangement joins TRBV7-2 to TRBJ2-3; a possible D gene is TRBD2 (5 bases). What was sequenced was sorted CD4+, CD8+, or CD8+CD57+ T cells (not recorded which) from PBMCs. The CDR3 sequence is CASSPGLTDTQYF. In nucleotides, the CDR3 is TGTGCCAGCAGCCCCGGACTCACAGATACGCAGTATTTT.